These T cell receptor beta chains were read from a single sample in a study of T cell responses to AZD1222 COVID-19 vaccine. Profiled with immunoSEQ multiplex PCR; TCRdb holds only in-frame clones, not every one. There are about 110,000 clones in the sample; 87% occur only once, and approximately 4.8% lies in the top ten. Specimen: peripheral blood, collected 28 days after the second AZD1222 dose. All receptors come from an adult who received the AZD1222 COVID-19 vaccine. Each CDR3 is given with its conserved first and last residue. The order of the fields is clone size, J gene, D gene, V gene, CDR3 protein, CDR3 DNA. The D gene is left open where the match is weak. Size values are once, few and many counts, or a class for expanded clones, and some rows have none.

>few|TRBJ2-2|TRBD2|TRBV4-1
CASSQGTSGGNTGELFF
TGCGCCAGCAGCCAAGGGACTAGCGGGGGGAACACCGGGGAGCTGTTTTTT
>.|TRBJ2-7|TRBD1|TRBV6-2/TRBV6-3
CASSSTGTGLGF
TGTGCCAGCAGTTCCACAGGGACAGGACTGGGCTTC
>.|TRBJ2-7|.|TRBV7-2
CASSSLAEQYF
TGTGCCAGCAGCTCCCTAGCTGAGCAGTACTTC
>few|TRBJ2-5|.|TRBV19
CASSITVQETQYF
TGTGCCAGTAGTATAACCGTTCAAGAGACCCAGTACTTC
>.|TRBJ1-2|.|TRBV11-2
CASSLGSSNYGYTF
TGTGCCAGCAGCTTAGGGTCCTCTAACTATGGCTACACCTTC
>.|TRBJ1-4|.|TRBV7-9
CASSNQGGGREKLFF
TGTGCCAGCAGCAACCAAGGGGGGGGCAGGGAAAAACTGTTTTTT
>.|TRBJ1-3|.|TRBV19
CASRTDISSGNTIYF
TGTGCCAGTAGGACGGACATTAGCTCTGGAAACACCATATATTTT
>.|TRBJ1-5|.|TRBV7-9
CASSLGFGQTQPQHF
TGTGCCAGCAGCTTAGGCTTTGGACAGACTCAGCCCCAGCATTTT
>.|TRBJ2-2|TRBD1|TRBV7-2
CASSSHRGRDTGELFF
TGTGCCAGCAGCTCCCACAGGGGGCGAGACACCGGGGAGCTGTTTTTT
>.|TRBJ1-2|.|TRBV7-8
CASSLGSQYGYTF
TGTGCCAGCAGCTTAGGCTCGCAGTATGGCTACACCTTC
>.|TRBJ1-2|.|TRBV18
CASSPPVGAGYGYTF
TGTGCCAGCTCACCCCCGGTGGGGGCTGGATATGGCTACACCTTC
>.|TRBJ2-7|.|TRBV14
CASSQGTNYYEQYF
TGTGCCAGCAGCCAAGGGACAAACTACTACGAGCAGTACTTC
>.|TRBJ1-6|.|TRBV24-1
CATSGAANSPLHF
TGTGCCACCAGTGGGGCAGCGAATTCACCCCTCCACTTT
>.|TRBJ2-7|TRBD1|TRBV5-6
CASSWDSLYEQYF
TGTGCCAGCAGCTGGGACAGCCTCTACGAGCAGTACTTC
>.|TRBJ2-5|TRBD2|TRBV5-1
CASSFRGDGETQYF
TGCGCCAGCAGCTTCCGGGGGGACGGAGAGACCCAGTACTTC
>.|TRBJ1-6|.|TRBV27
CASSLGRSPLHF
TGTGCCAGCAGTTTAGGTCGGTCACCCCTCCACTTT
>.|TRBJ2-2|TRBD2|TRBV28
CASSQPSGVTGELFF
TGTGCCAGCAGCCAACCTAGCGGGGTGACCGGGGAGCTGTTTTTT
>.|TRBJ1-2|.|TRBV12-3/TRBV12-4
CASSLLQGNGYTF
TGTGCCAGCAGTTTATTACAGGGTAATGGCTACACCTTC
>.|TRBJ2-1|.|TRBV11-2
CASSLVLGPASSYNEQFF
TGTGCCAGCAGCTTAGTCTTGGGACCGGCGAGCTCCTACAATGAGCAGTTCTTC
>.|TRBJ2-2|TRBD2|TRBV2
CASSEAVAGSNTGELFF
TGTGCCAGCAGTGAAGCAGTAGCGGGGAGCAACACCGGGGAGCTGTTTTTT
>.|TRBJ1-4|.|TRBV6-2/TRBV6-3
CASSYDLGEKLFF
TGTGCCAGCAGTTACGATCTTGGTGAAAAACTGTTTTTT
>.|TRBJ1-2|.|TRBV4-1
CASSHPTGTPAGYTF
TGCGCCAGTAGCCATCCAACAGGGACTCCCGCTGGCTACACCTTC
>once|TRBJ2-7|.|TRBV7-9
CASSSPNYEQYF
TGTGCCAGCAGCTCCCCCAATTACGAGCAGTACTTC
>.|TRBJ1-2|.|TRBV5-8
CASSMDPNYGYTF
TGTGCCAGCAGCATGGACCCTAACTATGGCTACACCTTC
>.|TRBJ2-7|TRBD1|TRBV7-9
CASSSRTGGYEQYF
TGTGCCAGCAGCTCCCGGACAGGGGGCTACGAGCAGTACTTC
>.|TRBJ1-3|.|TRBV2
CASSEGTGAGNTIYF
TGTGCCAGCAGTGAAGGAACAGGAGCTGGAAACACCATATATTTT
>.|TRBJ2-7|TRBD1|TRBV29-1
CSVEDYDRVGYEQYF
TGCAGCGTTGAAGACTACGACAGGGTGGGCTACGAGCAGTACTTC
>.|TRBJ2-1|TRBD2|TRBV24-1
CATSDSGTFRTSGGFWQFF
TGTGCCACCAGTGATTCGGGAACTTTTAGGACTAGCGGGGGTTTTTGGCAGTTCTTC
>.|TRBJ1-3|TRBD1|TRBV6-7
CASSGGTGDPFSGNTIYF
TGTGCCAGCAGTGGAGGGACAGGGGACCCATTCTCTGGAAACACCATATATTTT
>.|TRBJ1-3|TRBD1|TRBV6-5
CASSYETGGAGNTIYF
TGTGCCAGCAGTTACGAGACAGGGGGGGCGGGAAACACCATATATTTT
>once|TRBJ1-2|TRBD1|TRBV4-3
CASSQDRGQGNYGYTF
TGCGCCAGCAGCCAAGATAGGGGACAGGGGAACTATGGCTACACCTTC
>.|TRBJ1-5|.|TRBV7-6
CASSLAAPSSNQPQHF
TGTGCCAGCAGCTTAGCTGCTCCCAGCAGCAATCAGCCCCAGCATTTT
>.|TRBJ2-7|.|TRBV10-3
CAISESRIEQYF
TGTGCCATCAGTGAGTCACGGATCGAGCAGTACTTC
>.|TRBJ2-7|.|TRBV3-1/TRBV3-2
CASSQEIAAGGEQYF
TGTGCCAGCAGCCAAGAAATAGCGGCAGGGGGCGAGCAGTACTTC
>few|TRBJ1-2|TRBD1|TRBV7-9
CASSLGQGRYGYTF
TGTGCCAGCAGCCTCGGACAGGGAAGGTATGGCTACACCTTC
>.|TRBJ2-1|.|TRBV4-1
CASSKGGLSDNEQFF
TGCGCCAGCAGCAAGGGGGGACTATCCGACAATGAGCAGTTCTTC
>.|TRBJ2-1|TRBD1|TRBV2
CASSGYRGNEQFF
TGTGCCAGCAGCGGGTACAGGGGTAATGAGCAGTTCTTC
>.|TRBJ2-5|.|TRBV7-7
CASSLGGRGQETQYF
TGTGCTAGCAGCTTAGGGGGAAGGGGGCAAGAGACCCAGTACTTC
>.|TRBJ1-1|.|TRBV5-1
CASSLDRPNTEAFF
TGCGCCAGCAGCTTAGATCGCCCGAACACTGAAGCTTTCTTT